The following is a T cell receptor beta chain sequence with its context. Its antigen is not known. The entry originates in a study of tumor and adjacent non-tumor tissue in lung cancer. Study-wide points: In normal lung, the top 100 clones were significantly more dominant than in tumor.

No cell sorting was done before RNA was extracted from the tissue. Three rounds of nested PCR, following a modified ARM-PCR protocol, produced the TCRbeta library. Each CDR3 protein gets one entry after TCRdb re-called the multiplex PCR reads with MiXCR. Of fewer than 120,000 distinct CDR3 sequences listed, over 75% are singletons. This TCR came from a man aged 70-80 years with non-small cell lung cancer. The sequenced sample consisted of lung tumor tissue.

As DNA, the CDR3 is TGCAGTGCTAGCACCCAACAGGGGGCGCGAACTGAAGCTTTCTTT. Its translation is CSASTQQGARTEAFF. V gene TRBV20-1 combines with J gene TRBJ1-1, with 9 bases that match TRBD1. CDR1 is DFQATT and CDR2 is SNEGSKA in the germline V gene (reference sequence). The CDR3 contains 15 residues. Trimming at V came to 3 bases and at J to 5 bases, leaving 10 bases not matched to a gene.